This TCR beta chain was found in a study of blood T cell repertoires in COVID-19 (TCRdb year 2020). For the wider study: Samples from collaborators originated in the United States, Italy and Spain and spanned both the acute and convalescent phases of COVID-19. Deeply sampled blood TCRbeta repertoires from subjects exposed to, actively infected with, or recovered from COVID-19 were included in the dataset. The repertoires were released in a freely available public database intended as a resource for research on the immune response to SARS-CoV-2. Nearly every sample came with metadata listing a de-identified subject ID, COVID-19 status, age in years and sex. The samples were drawn from two sources: the first 160 participants of the ongoing ImmuneRACE study, and 1,254 subjects contributed by 6 global collaborators. The prospective study material was composed of cDNA or gDNA derived from T cells, B-cell-depleted T cells, or PBMCs. Where HLA class I and class II types were available, the types were taken from metadata supplied by the sample provider, not from assay-based typing. Broader findings and caveats from the paper: Clinical and demographic metadata were provided uncurated, with the amount varying by source and participant.

TCRbeta CDR3 regions were amplified from genomic DNA by means of the immunoSEQ Assay, a bias-controlled multiplex PCR. In the original analysis: Within the assay, amplification of reference gene primers was used to estimate how many nucleated cells each sample contained. To quantify the absolute abundance of each unique TCRbeta CDR3 rearrangement, sequence reads were collapsed and filtered. For each sample, productive Simpson clonality was calculated as the square root of Simpson's diversity index over productive rearrangements. This is the immuneACCESS table as TCRdb keeps it, with only in-frame sequences that have V and J called. A part of the clones is gone; compared with another copy, unresolved V genes explain less than half, and the rest is unexplained. V and J calls and clone size follow that table, whereas D and trimming were derived from the DNA. This sample comprises 140,000 to 150,000 clones, around 90% of them detected only once. Of the sample, 1.5% to 2% is held by the ten largest clones.

Concerning this clone: No cognate antigen has been identified for it. No clone much larger than this one lies a single base away; base qualities are absent.

Each collaborating institution followed its own protocols to collect whole blood in K2EDTA tubes. For TCRbeta analysis, collaborator samples were shipped as frozen whole blood, as isolated PBMCs, or as DNA extracted from either sample type. Looking up the germline V gene yields CDR1 SNHLY and CDR2 FYNNEI. V lost 6 bases and J lost 1 base; the stretch between them is 12 bases long. Including cysteine and phenylalanine, the CDR3 has 14 amino acids. Here the CDR3 DNA is all that survives: 42 bases in frame from base 1. This receptor was obtained from a man in his 70s with acute or convalescent COVID-19. This chain is built from TRBV2 and TRBJ1-1, with the D gene too uncertain to name. Input material: peripheral blood. The CDR3 here reads CASSDDGRNTEAFF. The DNA reads TGTGCCAGCAGCGACGACGGGAGGAACACTGAAGCTTTCTTT.